This T cell receptor (beta chain) was found in a study of OX40 agonist ivuxolimab in advanced cancers. About this clone: Its antigen is unidentified.

Germline-derived CDR1 and CDR2 are SEHNR and FQNEAQ (reference sequence). Trimming removed 1 base from V and 0 bases from J, with 10 bases in between. The CDR3 spans 16 residues. Study-wide points: At 0.1 to 3.0 mg/kg and by week 6, clonal expansion occurred in CD4+ and CD8+ blood T cells.

The data were produced by immunoSEQ multiplex PCR, yet TCRdb's version contains in-frame clones alone and is incomplete. The table has 50,000 to 75,000 clones, 87% seen once; the top ten hold approximately 0.35%. Sequencing used CD4+ or CD8+ T cells sorted from blood, obtained in a trial of the OX40 agonist ivuxolimab. This chain uses TRBV7-9 with TRBJ1-3; D is undetermined. The receptor's source is an adult with an advanced solid tumor such as melanoma, head and neck, liver or kidney cancer. CDR3 in DNA: TGTGCCAGCAGCTTAGATCTTACAGCCTCTGGAAACACCATATATTTT. This sequence encodes CASSLDLTASGNTIYF.